The clone carrying this T cell receptor (beta chain) was counted only a few times. CDR3 length: 13 residues. Trimming removed 0 bases from V and 7 bases from J, with 6 bases in between. Germline values: CDR1 LGHNA, CDR2 YSLEER. Relying on iRepertoire HTBI primers and Arm-PCR of CDR3 regions, the team built TCR beta libraries. Original processing methods: Identification of gene segments yielded 60 or so TRBV and 12 to 15 TRBJ across samples. TCRdb fed the multiplex PCR reads into MiXCR, producing one record per CDR3 protein. The V and J calls were not made by the authors but by TCRdb's processing. The sample carries approximately 290,000 distinct CDR3 sequences, approximately 20% recorded once. The sample is drawn from a study of regulatory T cells in long-lasting Graves disease. Time point here: persistent/refractory GD, antithyroid drugs over 5 years with positive TRAb. The TCR library was made from RNA extracted from PBMCs.

Sequencing was performed on peripheral blood mononuclear cells (PBMCs), taken when the disease was refractory, from a patient treated with antithyroid drugs. This rearrangement joins TRBV4-3 to TRBJ1-4; D is undetermined. The receptor's source is a female donor with Graves disease. This CDR3 reads CASSQDRSEKLFF. The DNA of the CDR3 is TGCGCCAGCAGCCAAGATCGGTCTGAAAAACTGTTTTTT.